Listed here are 9 T cell receptor beta chains from one sample, sequenced in a study of cytomegalovirus exposure and HLA in healthy donors. PCR was performed using 60 Vbeta and 13 Jbeta primers. The data were produced by immunoSEQ multiplex PCR, yet TCRdb's version contains in-frame clones alone and is incomplete. The sample has about 170,000 clones; 65% to 85% are singletons. Sequenced sample: PBMCs. These receptors were taken from a woman between 50 and 59 years old in good health and CMV-seropositive.

The chain uses TRBV27 and TRBJ2-7; D perhaps matches TRBD1 (5 bases). CDR1 MNHEY and CDR2 SMNVEV come from the germline V gene (reference sequence). V was cut by 8 bases and J by 7 bases, with 15 bases left in between. The CDR3 has 12 amino acids. CDR3 loop: CASSRAPWEQYF. CDR3 nucleotides: TGTGCCAGCTCCAGGGCGCCGTGGGAGCAGTACTTC.

Here the CDR3 reads CASSFWDQRGGYTF. As DNA, the CDR3 is TGTGCCAGCAGTTTTTGGGATCAGCGGGGAGGCTACACCTTC. J is TRBJ1-2 and V is TRBV27; D remains ambiguous. The CDR3 spans 14 residues. Germline lookup yields CDR1 MNHEY and CDR2 SMNVEV (reference sequence). V lost 3 bases and J 8 bases, leaving 16 bases between the germline ends.

V and J are TRBV5-4 and TRBJ1-2, with 8 bases fitting TRBD1. Per the germline V gene, CDR1 is SGHNT and CDR2 is YYREEE (reference sequence). V lost 8 bases, J lost 1 base, and 4 bases stayed unmatched. The CDR3 sequence is 13 residues long. The CDR3 loop reads CASGTGGNYGYTF. The CDR3 DNA reads as TGTGCCAGTGGGACAGGAGGTAACTATGGCTACACCTTC.

The chain links TRBV19 to TRBJ2-7; 9 bases line up with TRBD1. This CDR3 is built from 15 residues. Trimming took 6 bases from V and 5 from J; bases not matched to a gene: 11. Germline V lookup: CDR1 LNHDA, CDR2 SQIVND (reference sequence). In nucleotides, the CDR3 is TGTGCCAGTAGCGAAACCGGGACAGGGATCCACGAGCAGTACTTC. Amino acid sequence: CASSETGTGIHEQYF.

The chain recombines TRBV5-1 with TRBJ2-7, with TRBD2 identical over 7 bases. Germline trimming cut 4 bases from V and 6 bases from J; bases unmatched to any gene: 10. Germline assignment: CDR1 SGHRS and CDR2 YFSETQ. The CDR3 has 14 amino acids. The DNA for the CDR3 is TGCGCCAGCAGCGGCGGGAGTGTGGTATCCGAGCAGTACTTC. Encoded protein: CASSGGSVVSEQYF.

The CDR3 spells CASNPGADQETQYF. CDR3 nucleotide sequence: TGTGCCAGTAACCCTGGGGCAGATCAAGAGACCCAGTACTTC. V is TRBV7-2 and J is TRBJ2-5, with D maybe TRBD1 (5 bases). The V end lost 9 bases, the J end lost 2 bases, and 16 bases lay between the germline ends. The CDR3 runs 14 residues. The germline V gene encodes CDR1 SGHTA and CDR2 FQGNSA.

Points on this clone: At one of its ends the junction is not consistent with the germline gene, which may arise from a read error. This chain links TRBV7-7 with TRBJ1-2, with no clear D. The CDR3 runs to 11 residues. CDR1 is SSHAT, CDR2 FNYEAQ, per germline (reference sequence). The DNA of the CDR3 is TGTGCTAGCAGCTTAGGCAGTGGCTACACCTTC. Protein product: CASSLGSGYTF.

This rearrangement joins TRBV6-5 to TRBJ2-5; 8 positions match TRBD1. Near its end, the DNA agrees better with TRBJ2-7, so the J call may be wrong. The germline V gene has CDR1 MNHEY and CDR2 SVGAGI. This CDR3 region has 14 residues. The DNA for the CDR3 is TGTGCCACCACGGCGGGACAGGTCTCCTACGAGCAGTACTTC. Its protein is CATTAGQVSYEQYF.

The rearrangement joins TRBV19 to TRBJ2-7; tentative D call: TRBD1 (5 bases). Germline assignment: CDR1 LNHDA and CDR2 SQIVND (reference sequence). Trimming shortened V by 2 bases and J by 2 bases, and 13 bases separated the two germline ends. The CDR3 runs 15 residues. CDR3 bases: TGTGCCAGTAGTATAAGTCCCCAGACAGCCTACGAGCAGTACTTC. Protein sequence: CASSISPQTAYEQYF.